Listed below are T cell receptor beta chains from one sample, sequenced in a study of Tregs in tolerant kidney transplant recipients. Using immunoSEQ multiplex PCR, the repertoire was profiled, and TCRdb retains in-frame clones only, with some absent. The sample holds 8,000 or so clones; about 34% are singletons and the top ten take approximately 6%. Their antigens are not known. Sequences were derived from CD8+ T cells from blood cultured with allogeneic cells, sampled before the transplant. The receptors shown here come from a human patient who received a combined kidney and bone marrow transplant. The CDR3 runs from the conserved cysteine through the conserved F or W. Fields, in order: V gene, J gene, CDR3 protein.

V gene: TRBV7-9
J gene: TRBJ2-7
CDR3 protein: CASSLEYRENEQYF

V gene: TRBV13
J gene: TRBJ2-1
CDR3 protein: CASSSALAGGRGEQFF

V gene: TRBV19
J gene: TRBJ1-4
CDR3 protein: CASRETGGNEKLFF

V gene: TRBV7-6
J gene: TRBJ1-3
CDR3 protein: CASSSDRGSGNTIYF

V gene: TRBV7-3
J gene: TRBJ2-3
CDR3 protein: CASSRLAGPDTQYF

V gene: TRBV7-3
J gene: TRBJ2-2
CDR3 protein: CASSTPRGREVAGELFF

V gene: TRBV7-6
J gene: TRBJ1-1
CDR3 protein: CASSSQVIPNTEAFF

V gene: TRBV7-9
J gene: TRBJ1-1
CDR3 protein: CASSPGGTEAFF

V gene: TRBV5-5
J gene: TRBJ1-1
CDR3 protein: CASSLPGFNTEAFF

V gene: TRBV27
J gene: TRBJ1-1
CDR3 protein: CASSLWANTEAFF

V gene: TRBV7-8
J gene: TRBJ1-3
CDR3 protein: CASSFLTAAVSGNTIYF

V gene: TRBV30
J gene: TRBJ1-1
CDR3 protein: CAWYVGQGNTEAFF

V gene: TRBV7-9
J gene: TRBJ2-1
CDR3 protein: CASSFGVAGGFDEQFF

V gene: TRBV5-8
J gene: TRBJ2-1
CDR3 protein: CASSDRVNNEQFF

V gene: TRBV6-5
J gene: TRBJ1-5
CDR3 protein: CASSPSGFFYQPQHF

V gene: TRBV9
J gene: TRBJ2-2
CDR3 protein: CASSVAQAGDTGELFF

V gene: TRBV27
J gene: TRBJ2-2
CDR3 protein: CASSFVLAMGAGELFF

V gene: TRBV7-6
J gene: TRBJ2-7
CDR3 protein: CASSWGEVGDGYEQYF

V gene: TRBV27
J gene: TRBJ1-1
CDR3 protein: CASSLSGGNTEAFF

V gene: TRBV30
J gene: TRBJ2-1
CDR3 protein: CAWRSREGNEQFF

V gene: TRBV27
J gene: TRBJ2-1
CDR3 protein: CASSLGVSSYNEQFF

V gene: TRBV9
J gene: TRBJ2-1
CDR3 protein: CASSVAWTGSQEQFF

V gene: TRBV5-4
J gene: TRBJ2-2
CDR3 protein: CASSFSSGGAFTGELFF

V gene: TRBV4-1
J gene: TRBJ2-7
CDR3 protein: CASSPGTANYEQYF

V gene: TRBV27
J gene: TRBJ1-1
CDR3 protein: CASSLIGGNTEAFF